Below are 2 T cell receptor beta chains sequenced from a single sample in a study of blood T cell repertoires in COVID-19. Sequenced by immunoSEQ multiplex PCR; TCRdb stores in-frame clones only, minus some. The profile covers fewer than 400,000 clones, with 90% appearing a single time and roughly 3.9% taken by the ten largest. Sequenced sample: PBMCs or T cells enriched from blood (not recorded which). Every receptor here comes from a woman aged 25 to 39 who had been exposed to COVID-19.

This sequence joins TRBV6-6 and TRBJ1-2; no definite D call. The germline CDR1 and CDR2 sequences are MNHNY and SVGAGI (reference sequence). The CDR3 runs 13 residues. V was pared by 8 bases and J by 4 bases, with 14 bases between. CDR3 protein: CASHGEPSYGYTF. DNA of the CDR3: TGTGCCAGCCACGGGGAGCCAAGCTATGGCTACACCTTC.

The rearrangement uses TRBV4-3 and TRBJ2-7; 14 bases line up with TRBD2. This CDR3 comprises 18 residues. CDR1 and CDR2 from the germline V gene are LGHNA and YSLEER. V lost 4 bases, J lost 0 bases, and 8 bases stayed unmatched. This CDR3 reads CASSRGLAGGSSSYEQYF. In nucleotides, the CDR3 is TGCGCCAGCAGCCGCGGACTAGCGGGGGGCTCAAGCTCCTACGAGCAGTACTTC.